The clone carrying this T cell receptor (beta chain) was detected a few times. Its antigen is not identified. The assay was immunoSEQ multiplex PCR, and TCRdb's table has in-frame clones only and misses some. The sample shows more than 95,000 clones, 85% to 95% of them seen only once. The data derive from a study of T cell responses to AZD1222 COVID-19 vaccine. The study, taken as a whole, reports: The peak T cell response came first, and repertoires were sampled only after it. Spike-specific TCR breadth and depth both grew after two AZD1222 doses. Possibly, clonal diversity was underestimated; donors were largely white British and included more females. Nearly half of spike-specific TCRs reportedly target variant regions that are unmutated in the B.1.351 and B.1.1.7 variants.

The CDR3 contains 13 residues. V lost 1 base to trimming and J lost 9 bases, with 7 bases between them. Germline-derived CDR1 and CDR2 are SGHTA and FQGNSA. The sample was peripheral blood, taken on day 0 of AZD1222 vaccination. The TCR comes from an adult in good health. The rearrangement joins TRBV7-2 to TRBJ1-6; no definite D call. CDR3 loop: CASSLDEGSPLHF. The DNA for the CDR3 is TGTGCCAGCAGCTTAGACGAAGGTTCACCCCTCCACTTT.